This TCR beta chain originates from a study of cytomegalovirus exposure and HLA in healthy donors. The study ran its PCR with 60 Vbeta and 13 Jbeta primers. Assay used: immunoSEQ multiplex PCR; TCRdb lists only in-frame clones, some missing. This table holds 160,000 or so clones, roughly 80% found once. The CDR3 totals 13 residues. V was cut by 1 base and J by 3 bases, with 5 bases left in between. Germline assignment: CDR1 SGHDT and CDR2 YYEEEE. The TCR sequence derives from a man aged 50 to 60 in good health and CMV-seropositive. This chain uses TRBV5-6 with TRBJ2-1; D gene uncertain. The material sequenced was PBMCs. The CDR3, as DNA: TGTGCCAGCAGCTTGCGGGTCTACAATGAGCAGTTCTTC. Residues: CASSLRVYNEQFF.